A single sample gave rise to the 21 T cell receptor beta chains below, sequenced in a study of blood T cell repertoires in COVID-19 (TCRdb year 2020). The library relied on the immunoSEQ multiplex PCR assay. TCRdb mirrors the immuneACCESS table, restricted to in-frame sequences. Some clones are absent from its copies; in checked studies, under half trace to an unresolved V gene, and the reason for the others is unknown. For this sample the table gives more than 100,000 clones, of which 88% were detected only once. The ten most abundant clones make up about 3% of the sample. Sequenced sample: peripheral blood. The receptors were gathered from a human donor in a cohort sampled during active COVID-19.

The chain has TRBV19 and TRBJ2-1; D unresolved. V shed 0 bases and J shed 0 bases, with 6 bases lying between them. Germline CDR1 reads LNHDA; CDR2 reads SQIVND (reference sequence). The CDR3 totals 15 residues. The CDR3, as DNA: TGTGCCAGTAGTATAGACTGGAGCTCCTACAATGAGCAGTTCTTC. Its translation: CASSIDWSSYNEQFF.

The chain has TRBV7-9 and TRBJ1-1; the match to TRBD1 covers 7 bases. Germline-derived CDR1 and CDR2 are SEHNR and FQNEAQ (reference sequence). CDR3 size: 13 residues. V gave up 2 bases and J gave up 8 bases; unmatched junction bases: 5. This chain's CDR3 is CASSLPPDREAFF. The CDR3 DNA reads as TGTGCCAGCAGCTTACCACCGGACAGGGAAGCTTTCTTT.

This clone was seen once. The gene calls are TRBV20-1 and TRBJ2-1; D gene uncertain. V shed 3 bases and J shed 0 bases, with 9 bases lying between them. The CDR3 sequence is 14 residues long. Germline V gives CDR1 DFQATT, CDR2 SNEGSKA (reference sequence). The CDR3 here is CSASISLSYNEQFF. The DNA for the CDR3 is TGCAGTGCTAGTATTAGTCTCTCCTACAATGAGCAGTTCTTC.

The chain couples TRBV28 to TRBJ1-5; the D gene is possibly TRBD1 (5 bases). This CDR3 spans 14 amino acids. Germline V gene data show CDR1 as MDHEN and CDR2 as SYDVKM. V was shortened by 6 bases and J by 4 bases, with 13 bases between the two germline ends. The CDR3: CASRPQGGNQPQHF. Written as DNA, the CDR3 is TGTGCCAGCAGACCCCAGGGTGGAAATCAGCCCCAGCATTTT.

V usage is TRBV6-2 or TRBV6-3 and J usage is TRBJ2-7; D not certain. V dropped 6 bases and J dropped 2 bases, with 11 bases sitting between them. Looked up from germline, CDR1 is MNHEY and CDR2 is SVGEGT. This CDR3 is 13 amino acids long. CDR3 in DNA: TGTGCCAGCAGGTACAGTACTCCCTACGAGCAGTACTTC. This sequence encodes CASRYSTPYEQYF.

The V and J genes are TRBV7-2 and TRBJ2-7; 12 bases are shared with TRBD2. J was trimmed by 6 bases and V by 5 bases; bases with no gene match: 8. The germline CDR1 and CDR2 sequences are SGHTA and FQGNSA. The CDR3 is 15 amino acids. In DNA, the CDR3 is TGTGCCAGCAGCCTGCGGACTAGCGGGGCCCCCGAGCAGTACTTC. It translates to CASSLRTSGAPEQYF.

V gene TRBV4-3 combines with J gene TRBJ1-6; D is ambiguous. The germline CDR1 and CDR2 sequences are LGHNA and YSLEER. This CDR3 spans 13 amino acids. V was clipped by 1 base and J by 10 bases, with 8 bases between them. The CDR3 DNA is TGCGCCAGCAGCCAAGTCACAGTATCACCCCTCCACTTT. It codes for CASSQVTVSPLHF.

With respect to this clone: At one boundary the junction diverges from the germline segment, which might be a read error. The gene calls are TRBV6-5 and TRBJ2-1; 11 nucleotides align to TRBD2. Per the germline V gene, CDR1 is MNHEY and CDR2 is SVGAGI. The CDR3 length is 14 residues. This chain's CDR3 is CASSVLPAVAGGVF. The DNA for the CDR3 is TGTGCCAGCAGCGTTCTCCCCGCCGTAGCGGGGGGGGTCTTC.

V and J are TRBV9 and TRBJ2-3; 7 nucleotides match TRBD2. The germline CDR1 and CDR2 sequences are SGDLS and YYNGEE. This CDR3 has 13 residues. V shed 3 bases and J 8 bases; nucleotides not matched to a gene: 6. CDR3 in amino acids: CASSEGGAGTQYF. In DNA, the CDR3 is TGTGCCAGCAGCGAGGGAGGGGCTGGTACGCAGTATTTT.

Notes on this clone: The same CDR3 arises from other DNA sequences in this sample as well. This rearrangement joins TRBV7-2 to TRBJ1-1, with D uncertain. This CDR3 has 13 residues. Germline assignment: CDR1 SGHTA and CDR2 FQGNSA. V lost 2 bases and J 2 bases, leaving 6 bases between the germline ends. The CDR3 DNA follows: TGTGCCAGCAGCTTATCCGTCAACACTGAAGCTTTCTTT. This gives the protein CASSLSVNTEAFF. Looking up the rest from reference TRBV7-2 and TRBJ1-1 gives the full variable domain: GAGVSQSPSNKVTEKGKDVELRCDPISGHTALYWYRQSLGQGLEFLIYFQGNSAPDKSGLPSDRFSAERTGGSVSTLTIQRTQQEDSAVYLCASSLSVNTEAFFGQGTRLTVV.

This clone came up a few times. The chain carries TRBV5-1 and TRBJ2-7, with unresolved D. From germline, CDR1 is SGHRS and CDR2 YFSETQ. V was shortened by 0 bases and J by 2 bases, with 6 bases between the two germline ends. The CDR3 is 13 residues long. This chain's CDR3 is CASSLARAYEQYF. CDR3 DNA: TGCGCCAGCAGCTTGGCCCGAGCCTACGAGCAGTACTTC.

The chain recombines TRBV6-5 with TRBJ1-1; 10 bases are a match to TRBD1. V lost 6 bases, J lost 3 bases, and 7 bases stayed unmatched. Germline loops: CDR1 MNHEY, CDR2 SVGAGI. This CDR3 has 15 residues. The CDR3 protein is CASSAPGTGDTEAFF. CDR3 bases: TGTGCCAGCAGCGCTCCCGGGACAGGGGACACTGAAGCTTTCTTT.

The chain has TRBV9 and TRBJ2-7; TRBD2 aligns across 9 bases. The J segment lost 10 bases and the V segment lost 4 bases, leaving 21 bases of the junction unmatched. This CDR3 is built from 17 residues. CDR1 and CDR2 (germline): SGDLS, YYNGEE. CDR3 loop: CASSPTSGGSGREGQYF. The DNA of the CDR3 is TGTGCCAGCAGCCCCACCTCAGGGGGTAGCGGGAGAGAGGGCCAGTACTTC.

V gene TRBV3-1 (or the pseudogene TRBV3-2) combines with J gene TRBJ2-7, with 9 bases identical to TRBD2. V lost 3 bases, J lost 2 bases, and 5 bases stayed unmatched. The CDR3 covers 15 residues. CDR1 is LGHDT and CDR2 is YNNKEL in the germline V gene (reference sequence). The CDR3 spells CASSHEGLATYEQYF. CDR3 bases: TGTGCCAGCAGCCACGAGGGACTAGCCACCTACGAGCAGTACTTC.

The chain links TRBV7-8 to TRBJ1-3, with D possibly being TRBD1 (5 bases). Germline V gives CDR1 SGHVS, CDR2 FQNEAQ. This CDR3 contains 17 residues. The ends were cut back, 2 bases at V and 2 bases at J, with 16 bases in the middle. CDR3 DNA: TGTGCCAGCAGCTTAATATTGTCGGGGGAAGCTGGAAACACCATATATTTT. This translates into CASSLILSGEAGNTIYF.

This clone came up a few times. The CDR3 reads CASLKGGAPYEQYF. In nucleotides, the CDR3 is TGTGCCAGCCTAAAAGGGGGGGCCCCCTACGAGCAGTACTTC. This chain connects TRBV28 to TRBJ2-7; perhaps TRBD2 as D (7 bases). Germline lookup yields CDR1 MDHEN and CDR2 SYDVKM. The CDR3 runs 14 residues. V was trimmed by 8 bases and J by 2 bases, leaving 16 bases between them.

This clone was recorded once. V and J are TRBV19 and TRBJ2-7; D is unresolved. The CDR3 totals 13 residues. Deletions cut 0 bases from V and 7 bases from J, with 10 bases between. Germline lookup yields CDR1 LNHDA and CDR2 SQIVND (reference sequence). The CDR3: CASSIDSTREQYF. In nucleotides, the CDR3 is TGTGCCAGTAGTATAGACTCCACGAGGGAGCAGTACTTC.

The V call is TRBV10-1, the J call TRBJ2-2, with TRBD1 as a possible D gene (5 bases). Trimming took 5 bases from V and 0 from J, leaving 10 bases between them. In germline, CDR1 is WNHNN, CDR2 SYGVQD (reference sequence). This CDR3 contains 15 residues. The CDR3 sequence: CASSRRGSNTGELFF. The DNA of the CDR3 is TGCGCCAGCAGTCGTAGGGGCTCGAACACCGGGGAGCTGTTTTTT.

CDR3 amino acids: CASSLGTESYEQYF. The DNA of the CDR3 is TGTGCCAGCTCACTTGGGACAGAGAGCTACGAGCAGTACTTC. This rearrangement joins TRBV18 to TRBJ2-7, with TRBD1 matching 7 bases. This CDR3 region has 14 residues. Trimming at V came to 4 bases and at J to 3 bases, leaving 6 bases not matched to a gene. CDR1 is KGHSH, CDR2 LQKENI, per germline.

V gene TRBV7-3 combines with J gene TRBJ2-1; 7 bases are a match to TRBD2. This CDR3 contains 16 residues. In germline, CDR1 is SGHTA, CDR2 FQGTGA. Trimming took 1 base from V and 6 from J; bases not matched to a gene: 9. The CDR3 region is CASSLKRASGSNEQFF. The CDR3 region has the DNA TGTGCCAGCAGCTTAAAGAGGGCTAGCGGTTCCAATGAGCAGTTCTTC.

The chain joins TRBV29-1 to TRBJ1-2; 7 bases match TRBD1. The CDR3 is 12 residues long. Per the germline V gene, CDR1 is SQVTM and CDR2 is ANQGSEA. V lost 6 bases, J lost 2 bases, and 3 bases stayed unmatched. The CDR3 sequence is CSVSGGNYGYTF. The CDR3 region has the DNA TGCAGCGTATCAGGGGGGAACTATGGCTACACCTTC.